This is a list of T cell receptor beta chains from one sample in a study of response to subunit inactivated influenza vaccine. TCRdb reprocessed the RT-PCR reads with MiXCR, giving one entry per CDR3 protein. The sample yields around 480,000 distinct CDR3 sequences, approximately 15% seen once. Source: CD4+ T cells sorted from PBMCs, taken roughly 24 months after vaccination. These receptors originate from a man aged 50-75 years who received an inactivated influenza vaccine. The CDR3 runs from the conserved cysteine through the conserved F or W. The D gene is left open where the match is weak. The size of a clone is reported for some rows only, either as once, few or many, or as a class for expanded clones.

>few|TRBV7-9|TRBJ2-7|TRBD1
CASSYRGQGTYEQYF
TGTGCCAGCAGCTACCGGGGACAGGGAACCTACGAGCAGTACTTC
>NA|TRBV14|TRBJ2-5|NA
CASSVGLGYETQYF
TGTGCCAGCAGTGTGGGCTTGGGATACGAGACCCAGTACTTC
>NA|TRBV11-2|TRBJ2-3|NA
CASSLKQGLLTDTQYF
TGTGCCAGCAGCTTAAAGCAGGGTCTCCTCACAGATACGCAGTATTTT
>NA|TRBV4-2|TRBJ1-2|NA
CASSQDLWGGSYGYTF
TGTGCCAGCAGCCAAGATTTATGGGGGGGCTCCTATGGCTACACCTTC
>few|TRBV4-2|TRBJ2-1|NA
CASSRFGETGNEQFF
TGTGCCAGCAGCCGCTTCGGGGAGACGGGCAATGAGCAGTTCTTC
>many|TRBV3-1|TRBJ2-7|NA
CASSRSGQYYEQYF
TGTGCCAGCAGCCGATCCGGACAGTACTACGAGCAGTACTTC
>few|TRBV5-1|TRBJ2-2|TRBD1
CASSSMTGGHTGELFF
TGCGCCAGCAGCTCGATGACAGGGGGCCACACCGGGGAGCTGTTTTTT
>NA|TRBV4-2|TRBJ2-1|NA
CASSQDLAGPYGQFF
TGTGCCAGCAGCCAAGATCTGGCGGGACCCTACGGGCAGTTCTTC
>few|TRBV12-3/TRBV12-4|TRBJ2-1|TRBD2
CASQPGTSGNSEQFF
TGTGCCAGCCAGCCCGGGACTAGCGGGAACTCTGAGCAGTTCTTC
>NA|TRBV6-1|TRBJ1-1|NA
CASSSTRARGAFF
TGTGCCAGCAGCTCAACGCGGGCGAGGGGAGCTTTCTTT
>few|TRBV6-2/TRBV6-3|TRBJ2-1|NA
CASTRQLGVGEQFF
TGTGCCAGCACCCGGCAACTAGGGGTCGGTGAGCAGTTCTTC
>many|TRBV5-1|TRBJ1-6|TRBD1
CASSLMGEQGYDWSPLHF
TGCGCCAGCAGCTTGATGGGGGAACAGGGGTACGATTGGTCACCCCTCCACTTT
>NA|TRBV3-1|TRBJ2-2|TRBD2
CASRSSGGPTGELFF
TGTGCCAGCAGAAGTAGCGGGGGACCGACCGGGGAGCTGTTTTTT
>NA|TRBV20-1|TRBJ2-5|NA
CSAPRPQETQYF
TGCAGTGCGCCCCGGCCCCAAGAGACCCAGTACTTC
>NA|TRBV11-2|TRBJ2-5|TRBD2
CASSLVAGGRTETQYF
TGTGCCAGCAGCTTAGTTGCGGGGGGAAGGACGGAGACCCAGTACTTC
>NA|TRBV28|TRBJ2-7|TRBD1
CASSRGQPYEQYF
TGTGCCAGCAGCCGGGGACAGCCCTACGAGCAGTACTTC
>few|TRBV19|TRBJ1-1|TRBD1
CASLPFTGATEAFF
TGTGCCAGTTTGCCCTTTACAGGGGCCACTGAAGCTTTCTTT
>NA|TRBV19|TRBJ1-2|NA
CASRRPASSYGYTF
TGTGCCAGTAGACGGCCAGCTTCGTCCTATGGCTACACCTTC
>few|TRBV5-5|TRBJ2-1|TRBD2
CASSLLVGSGGFYNEQFF
TGTGCCAGCAGCTTGTTGGTTGGTAGCGGGGGCTTTTACAATGAGCAGTTCTTC
>NA|TRBV18|TRBJ1-4|NA
CASSQNSGLNEKLFF
TGTGCCAGCTCCCAAAATTCAGGGCTGAATGAAAAACTGTTTTTT
>few|TRBV24-1|TRBJ2-2|NA
CATSDQYQVTGELFF
TGTGCCACCAGTGATCAGTACCAGGTCACCGGGGAGCTGTTTTTT
>few|TRBV27|TRBJ2-3|TRBD2
CASSRTSGFVGDTQYF
TGTGCCAGCAGTCGGACTAGCGGTTTTGTGGGAGATACGCAGTATTTT